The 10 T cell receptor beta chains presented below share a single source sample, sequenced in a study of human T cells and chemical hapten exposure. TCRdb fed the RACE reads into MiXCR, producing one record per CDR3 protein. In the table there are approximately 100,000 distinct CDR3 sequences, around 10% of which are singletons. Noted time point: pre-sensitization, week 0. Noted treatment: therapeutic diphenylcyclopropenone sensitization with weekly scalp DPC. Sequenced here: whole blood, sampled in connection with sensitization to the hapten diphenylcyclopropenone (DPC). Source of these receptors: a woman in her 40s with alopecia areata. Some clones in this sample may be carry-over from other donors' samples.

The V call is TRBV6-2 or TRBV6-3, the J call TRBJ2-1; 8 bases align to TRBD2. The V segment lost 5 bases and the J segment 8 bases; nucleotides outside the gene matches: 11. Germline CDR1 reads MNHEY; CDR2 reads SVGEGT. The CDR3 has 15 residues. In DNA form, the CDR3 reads TGTGCCAGCAGTAATCTAGCGGGCGCGGTCGATGAGCAGTTCTTC. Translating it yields CASSNLAGAVDEQFF.

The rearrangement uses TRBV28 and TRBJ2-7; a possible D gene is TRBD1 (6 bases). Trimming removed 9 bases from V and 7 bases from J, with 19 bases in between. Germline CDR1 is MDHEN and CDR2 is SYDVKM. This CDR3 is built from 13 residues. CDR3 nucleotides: TGTGCCAGACGACACAGGGTCTCGGAAGAGCAGTACTTC. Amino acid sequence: CARRHRVSEEQYF.

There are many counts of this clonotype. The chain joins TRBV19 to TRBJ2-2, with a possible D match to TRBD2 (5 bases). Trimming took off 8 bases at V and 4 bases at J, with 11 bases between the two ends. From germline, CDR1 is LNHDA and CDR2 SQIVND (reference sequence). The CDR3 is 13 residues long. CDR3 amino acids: CASQRGLTGELFF. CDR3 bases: TGTGCCAGTCAGCGAGGGCTCACCGGGGAGCTGTTTTTT. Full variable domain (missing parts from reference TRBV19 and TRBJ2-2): DGGITQSPKYLFRKEGQNVTLSCEQNLNHDAMYWYRQDPGQGLRLIYYSQIVNDFQKGDIAEGYSVSREKKESFPLTVTSAQKNPTAFYLCASQRGLTGELFFGEGSRLTVL.

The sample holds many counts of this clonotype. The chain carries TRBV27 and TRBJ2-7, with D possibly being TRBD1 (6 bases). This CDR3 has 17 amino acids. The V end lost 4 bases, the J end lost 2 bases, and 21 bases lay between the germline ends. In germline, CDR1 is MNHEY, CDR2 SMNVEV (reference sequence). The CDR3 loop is CASSSGAPGTPAYEQYF. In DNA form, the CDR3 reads TGTGCCAGCAGTTCTGGGGCACCCGGGACACCTGCCTACGAGCAGTACTTC.

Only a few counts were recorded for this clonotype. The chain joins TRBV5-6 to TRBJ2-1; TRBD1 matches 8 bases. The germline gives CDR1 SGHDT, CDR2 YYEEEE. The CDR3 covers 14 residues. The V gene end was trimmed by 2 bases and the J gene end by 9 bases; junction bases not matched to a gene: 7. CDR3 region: CASSFLRQGREQFF. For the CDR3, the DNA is TGTGCCAGCAGCTTCCTCCGACAGGGGCGTGAGCAGTTCTTC. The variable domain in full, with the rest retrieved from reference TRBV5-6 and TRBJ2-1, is DAGVTQSPTHLIKTRGQQVTLRCSPKSGHDTVSWYQQALGQGPQFIFQYYEEEERQRGNFPDRFSGHQFPNYSSELNVNALLLGDSALYLCASSFLRQGREQFFGPGTRLTVL.

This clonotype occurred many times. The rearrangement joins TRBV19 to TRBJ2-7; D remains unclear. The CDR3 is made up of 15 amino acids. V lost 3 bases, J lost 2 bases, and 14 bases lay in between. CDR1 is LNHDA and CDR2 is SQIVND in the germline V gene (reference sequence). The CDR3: CASSMPGRSAYEQYF. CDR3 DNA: TGTGCCAGTAGTATGCCTGGACGGAGCGCCTACGAGCAGTACTTC.

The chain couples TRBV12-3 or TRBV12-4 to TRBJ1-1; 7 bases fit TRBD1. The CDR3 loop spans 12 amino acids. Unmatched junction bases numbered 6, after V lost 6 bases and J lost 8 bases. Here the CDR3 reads CASRLGQAEAFF. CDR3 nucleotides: TGTGCCAGCAGACTCGGACAGGCCGAAGCTTTCTTT.

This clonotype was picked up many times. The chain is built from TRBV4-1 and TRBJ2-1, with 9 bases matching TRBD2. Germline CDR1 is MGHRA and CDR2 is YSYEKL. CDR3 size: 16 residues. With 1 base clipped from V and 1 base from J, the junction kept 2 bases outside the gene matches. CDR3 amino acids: CASSQGLAESYNEQFF. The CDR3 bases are TGCGCCAGCAGCCAAGGACTAGCGGAGTCCTACAATGAGCAGTTCTTC.

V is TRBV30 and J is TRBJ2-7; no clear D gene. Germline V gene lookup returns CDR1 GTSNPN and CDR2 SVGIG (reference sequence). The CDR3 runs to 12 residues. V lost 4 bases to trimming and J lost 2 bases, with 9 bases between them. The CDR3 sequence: CAWTTVTYEQYF. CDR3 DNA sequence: TGTGCCTGGACGACGGTAACCTACGAGCAGTACTTC.

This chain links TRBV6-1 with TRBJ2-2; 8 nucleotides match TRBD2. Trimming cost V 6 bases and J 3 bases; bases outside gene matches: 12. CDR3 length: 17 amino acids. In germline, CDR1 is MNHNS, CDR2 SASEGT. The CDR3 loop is CASRSPSGGPYTGELFF. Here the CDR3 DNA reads TGTGCCAGCAGATCCCCCAGCGGGGGCCCTTACACCGGGGAGCTGTTTTTT.